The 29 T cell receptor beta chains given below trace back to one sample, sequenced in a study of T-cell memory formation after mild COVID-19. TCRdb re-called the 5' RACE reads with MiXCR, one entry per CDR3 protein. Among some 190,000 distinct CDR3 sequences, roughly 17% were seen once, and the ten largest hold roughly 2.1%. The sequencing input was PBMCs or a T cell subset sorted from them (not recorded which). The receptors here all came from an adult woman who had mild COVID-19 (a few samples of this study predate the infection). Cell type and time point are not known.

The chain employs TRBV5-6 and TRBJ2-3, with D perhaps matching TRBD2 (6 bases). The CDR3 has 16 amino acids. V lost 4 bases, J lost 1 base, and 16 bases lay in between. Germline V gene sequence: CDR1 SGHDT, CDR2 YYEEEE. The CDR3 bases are TGTGCCAGCAGCCCGCCCTGGCCTAGCGGCACAGATACGCAGTATTTT. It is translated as CASSPPWPSGTDTQYF.

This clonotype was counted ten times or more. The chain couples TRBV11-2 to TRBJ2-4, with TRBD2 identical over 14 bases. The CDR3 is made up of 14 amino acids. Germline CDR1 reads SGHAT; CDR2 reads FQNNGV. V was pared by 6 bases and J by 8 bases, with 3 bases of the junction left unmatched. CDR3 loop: CASSRTSGGYIQYF. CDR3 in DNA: TGTGCCAGCAGTAGGACTAGCGGGGGGTACATTCAGTACTTC.

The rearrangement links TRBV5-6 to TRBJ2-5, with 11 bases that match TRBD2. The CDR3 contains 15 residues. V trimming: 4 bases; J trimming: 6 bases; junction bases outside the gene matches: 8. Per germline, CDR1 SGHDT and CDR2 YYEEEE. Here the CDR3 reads CASSPDLAGGKTQYF. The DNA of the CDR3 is TGTGCCAGCAGCCCCGATCTAGCGGGGGGAAAGACCCAGTACTTC.

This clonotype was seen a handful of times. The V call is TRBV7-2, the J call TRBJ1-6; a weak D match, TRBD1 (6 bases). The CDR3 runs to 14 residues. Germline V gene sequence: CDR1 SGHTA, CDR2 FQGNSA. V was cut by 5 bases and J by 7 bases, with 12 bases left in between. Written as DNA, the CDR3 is TGTGCCAGCAGCCTCACACAGGGCAATTCACCCCTCCACTTT. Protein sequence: CASSLTQGNSPLHF.

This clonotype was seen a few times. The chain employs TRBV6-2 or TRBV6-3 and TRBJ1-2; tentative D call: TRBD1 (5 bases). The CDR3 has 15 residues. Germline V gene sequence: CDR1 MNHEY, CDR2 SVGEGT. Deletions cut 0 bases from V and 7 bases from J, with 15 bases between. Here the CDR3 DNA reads TGTGCCAGCAGTTACTCGACGGGGCAGGTTGGTGGCTACACCTTC. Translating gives CASSYSTGQVGGYTF.

CDR3: CASSPGLAGATDTQYF. CDR3 coding DNA: TGTGCCAGCAGCCCCGGACTAGCGGGGGCCACAGATACGCAGTATTTT. The chain couples TRBV7-6 to TRBJ2-3, with 13 nucleotides matching TRBD2. Losses at the gene ends were 5 bases for V and 2 bases for J; bases not matched to a gene: 4. Germline assignment: CDR1 SGHVS and CDR2 FNYEAQ. The CDR3 sequence is 16 residues long.

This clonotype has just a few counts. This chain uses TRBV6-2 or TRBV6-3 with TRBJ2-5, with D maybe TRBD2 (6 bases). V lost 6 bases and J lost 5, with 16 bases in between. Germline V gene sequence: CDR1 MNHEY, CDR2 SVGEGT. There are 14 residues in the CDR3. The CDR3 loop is CASRIGTFWETQYF. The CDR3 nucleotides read TGTGCCAGCAGGATCGGGACTTTCTGGGAGACCCAGTACTTC.

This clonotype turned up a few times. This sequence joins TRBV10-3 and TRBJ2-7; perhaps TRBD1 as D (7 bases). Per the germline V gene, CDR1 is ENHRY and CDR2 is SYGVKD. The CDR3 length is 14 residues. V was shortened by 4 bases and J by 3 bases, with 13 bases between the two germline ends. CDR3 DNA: TGTGCCATCAGTGCCGTGCGGGACAGCTACGAGCAGTACTTC. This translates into CAISAVRDSYEQYF.

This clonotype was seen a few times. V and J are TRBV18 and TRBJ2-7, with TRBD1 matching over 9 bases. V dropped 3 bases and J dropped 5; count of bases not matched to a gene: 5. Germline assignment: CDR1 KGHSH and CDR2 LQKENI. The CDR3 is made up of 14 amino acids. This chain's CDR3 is CASSPGTGSDEQYF. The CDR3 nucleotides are TGTGCCAGCTCACCCGGGACAGGGTCGGACGAGCAGTACTTC. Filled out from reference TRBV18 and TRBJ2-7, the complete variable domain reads NAGVMQNPRHLVRRRGQEARLRCSPMKGHSHVYWYRQLPEEGLKFMVYLQKENIIDESGMPKERFSAEFPKEGPSILRIQQVVRGDSAAYFCASSPGTGSDEQYFGPGTRLTVT.

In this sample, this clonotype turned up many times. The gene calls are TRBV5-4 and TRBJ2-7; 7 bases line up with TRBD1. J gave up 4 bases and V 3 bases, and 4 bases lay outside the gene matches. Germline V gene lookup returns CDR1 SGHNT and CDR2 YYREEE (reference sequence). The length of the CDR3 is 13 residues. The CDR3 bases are TGTGCCAGCAGCTCAGGGGGATTATACGAGCAGTACTTC. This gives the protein CASSSGGLYEQYF. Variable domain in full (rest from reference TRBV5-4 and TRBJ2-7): ETGVTQSPTHLIKTRGQQVTLRCSSQSGHNTVSWYQQALGQGPQFIFQYYREEENGRGNFPPRFSGLQFPNYSSELNVNALELDDSALYLCASSSGGLYEQYFGPGTRLTVT.

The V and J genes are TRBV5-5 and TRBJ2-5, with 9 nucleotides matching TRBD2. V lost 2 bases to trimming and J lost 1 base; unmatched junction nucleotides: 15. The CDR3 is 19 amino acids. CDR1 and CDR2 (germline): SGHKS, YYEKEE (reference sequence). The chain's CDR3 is CASSFGGLAGNRFQETQYF. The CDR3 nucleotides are TGTGCCAGCAGCTTCGGGGGGCTAGCGGGAAACCGCTTCCAAGAGACCCAGTACTTC.

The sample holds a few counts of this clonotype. The CDR3 nucleotides read TGCAGCGCCTTAGCGGCCGCGAACACCGGGGAGCTGTTTTTT. This translates into CSALAAANTGELFF. The chain couples TRBV29-1 to TRBJ2-2, with a tentative D call TRBD2 (6 bases). The V end lost 7 bases, the J end lost 0 bases, and 12 bases lay between the germline ends. Germline CDR1 SQVTM, CDR2 ANQGSEA. The length of the CDR3 is 14 residues.

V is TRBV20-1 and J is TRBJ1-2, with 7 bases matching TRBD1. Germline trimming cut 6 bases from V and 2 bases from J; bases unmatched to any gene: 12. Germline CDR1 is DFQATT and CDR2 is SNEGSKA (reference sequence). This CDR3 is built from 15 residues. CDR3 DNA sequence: TGCAGTGCCCCAGGGGGGGGACTAGGGAACTATGGCTACACCTTC. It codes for CSAPGGGLGNYGYTF.

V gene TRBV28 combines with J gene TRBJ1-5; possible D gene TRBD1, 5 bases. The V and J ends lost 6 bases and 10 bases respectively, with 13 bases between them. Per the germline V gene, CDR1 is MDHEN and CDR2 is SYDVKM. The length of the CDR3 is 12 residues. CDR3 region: CASSPRQLPQHF. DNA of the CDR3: TGTGCCAGCAGCCCCCGACAGCTACCCCAGCATTTT.

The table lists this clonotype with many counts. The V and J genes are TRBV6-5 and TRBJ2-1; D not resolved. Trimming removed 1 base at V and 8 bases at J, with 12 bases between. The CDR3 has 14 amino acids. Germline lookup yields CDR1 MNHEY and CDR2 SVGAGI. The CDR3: CASSYLNPQYEQFF. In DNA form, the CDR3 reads TGTGCCAGCAGTTACTTAAATCCCCAGTATGAGCAGTTCTTC.

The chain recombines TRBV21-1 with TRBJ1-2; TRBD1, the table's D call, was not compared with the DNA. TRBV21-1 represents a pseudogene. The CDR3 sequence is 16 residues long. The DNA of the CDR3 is TGTGCCAGCAGCAAAGCCCCCCCTGACAGACCCTATGGCTACACCTTC. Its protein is CASSKAPPDRPYGYTF.

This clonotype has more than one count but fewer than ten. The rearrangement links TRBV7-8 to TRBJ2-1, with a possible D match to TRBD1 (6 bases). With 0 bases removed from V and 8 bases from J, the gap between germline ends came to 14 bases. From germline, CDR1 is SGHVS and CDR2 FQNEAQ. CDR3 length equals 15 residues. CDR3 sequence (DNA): TGTGCCAGCAGCTTAGCCTTACAGGGTAGCCATGAGCAGTTCTTC. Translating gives CASSLALQGSHEQFF.

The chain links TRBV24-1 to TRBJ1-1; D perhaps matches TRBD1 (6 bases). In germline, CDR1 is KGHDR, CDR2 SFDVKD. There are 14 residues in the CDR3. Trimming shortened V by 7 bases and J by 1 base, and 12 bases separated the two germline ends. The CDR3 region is CATSGDTPNTEAFF. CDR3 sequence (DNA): TGTGCCACCAGCGGGGACACCCCGAACACTGAAGCTTTCTTT.

The CDR3 reads CASSGHRVSYEQYF. As DNA, the CDR3 is TGTGCCAGCAGCGGTCACAGGGTCTCCTACGAGCAGTACTTC. This chain connects TRBV11-2 to TRBJ2-7; tentatively, D is TRBD1 (6 bases). The germline V gene encodes CDR1 SGHAT and CDR2 FQNNGV. Trimming pared 5 bases from V and 0 bases from J, leaving 11 bases between. The CDR3 is 14 amino acids.

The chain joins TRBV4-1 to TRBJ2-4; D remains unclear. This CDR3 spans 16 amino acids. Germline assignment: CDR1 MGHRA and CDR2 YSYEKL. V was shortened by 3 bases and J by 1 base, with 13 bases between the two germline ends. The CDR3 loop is CASSQVGLVAKNIQYF. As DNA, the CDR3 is TGCGCCAGCAGCCAGGTGGGGTTGGTGGCCAAAAACATTCAGTACTTC.

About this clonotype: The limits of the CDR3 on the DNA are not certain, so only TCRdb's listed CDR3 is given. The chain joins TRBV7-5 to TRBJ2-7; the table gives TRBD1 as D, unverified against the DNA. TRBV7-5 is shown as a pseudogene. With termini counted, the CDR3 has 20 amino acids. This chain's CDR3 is CISVSEAGETRQGYSYEQYF.

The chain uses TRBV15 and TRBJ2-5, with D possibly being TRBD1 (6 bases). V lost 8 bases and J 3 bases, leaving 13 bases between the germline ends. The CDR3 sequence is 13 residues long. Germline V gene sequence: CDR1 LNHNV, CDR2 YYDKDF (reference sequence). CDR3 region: CATPTRQEETQYF. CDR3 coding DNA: TGTGCCACCCCCACGAGACAGGAAGAGACCCAGTACTTC.

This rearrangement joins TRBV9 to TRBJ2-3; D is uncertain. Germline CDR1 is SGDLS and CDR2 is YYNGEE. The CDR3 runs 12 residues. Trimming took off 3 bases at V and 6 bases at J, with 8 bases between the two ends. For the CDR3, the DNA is TGTGCCAGCAGCGCAGGATTGGATACGCAGTATTTT. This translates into CASSAGLDTQYF.

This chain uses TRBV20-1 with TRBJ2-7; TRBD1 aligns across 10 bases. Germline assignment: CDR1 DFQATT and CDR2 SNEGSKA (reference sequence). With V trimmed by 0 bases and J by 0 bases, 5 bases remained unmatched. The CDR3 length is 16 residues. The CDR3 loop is CSARDYRTGGSYEQYF. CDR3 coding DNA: TGCAGTGCTAGAGATTATAGGACAGGGGGCTCCTACGAGCAGTACTTC.

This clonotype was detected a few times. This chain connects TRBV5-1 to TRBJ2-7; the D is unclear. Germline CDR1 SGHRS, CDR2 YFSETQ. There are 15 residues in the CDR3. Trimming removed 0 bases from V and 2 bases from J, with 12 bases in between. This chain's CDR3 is CASSLEAAIAYEQYF. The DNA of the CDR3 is TGCGCCAGCAGCTTGGAGGCGGCGATAGCCTACGAGCAGTACTTC.

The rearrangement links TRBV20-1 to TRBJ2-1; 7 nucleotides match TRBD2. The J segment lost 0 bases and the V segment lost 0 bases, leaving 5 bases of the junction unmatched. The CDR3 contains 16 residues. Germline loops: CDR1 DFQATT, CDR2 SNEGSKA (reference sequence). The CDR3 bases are TGCAGTGCTAGAGATAGGACGGGGGGCTCCTACAATGAGCAGTTCTTC. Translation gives CSARDRTGGSYNEQFF.

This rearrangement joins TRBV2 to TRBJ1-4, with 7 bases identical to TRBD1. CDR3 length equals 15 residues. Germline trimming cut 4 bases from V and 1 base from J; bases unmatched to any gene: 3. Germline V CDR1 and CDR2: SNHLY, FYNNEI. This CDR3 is CASSANRGTNEKLFF. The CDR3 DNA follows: TGTGCCAGCAGTGCCAACAGGGGAACTAATGAAAAACTGTTTTTT.

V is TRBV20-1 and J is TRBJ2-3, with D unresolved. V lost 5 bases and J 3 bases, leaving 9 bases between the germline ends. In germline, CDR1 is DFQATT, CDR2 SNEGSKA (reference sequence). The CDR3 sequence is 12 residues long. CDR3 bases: TGCAGTGCTCCAACTGGGACAGATACGCAGTATTTT. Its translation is CSAPTGTDTQYF.

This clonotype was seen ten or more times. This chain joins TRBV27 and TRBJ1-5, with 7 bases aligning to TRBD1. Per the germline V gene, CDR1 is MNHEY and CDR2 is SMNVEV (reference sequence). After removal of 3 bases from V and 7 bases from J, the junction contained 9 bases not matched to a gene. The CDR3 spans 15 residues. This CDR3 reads CASSLVGAGGQPQHF. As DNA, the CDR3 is TGTGCCAGCAGTTTGGTTGGGGCAGGGGGGCAGCCCCAGCATTTT.